These 14 T cell receptor beta chains were sequenced from one sample in a study of radiotherapy plus CTLA-4 blockade in lung cancer. Libraries were prepared by immunoSEQ multiplex PCR; TCRdb keeps only in-frame clonotypes and omits some of them. The sample holds approximately 70,000 clones, about 72% seen once. The sequencing used peripheral blood, collected from a patient treated with radiotherapy plus ipilimumab. Receptors originate from a human donor with non-small cell lung cancer whose response to radiotherapy plus ipilimumab could not be evaluated. Some clones in this sample may be carry-over from other donors' samples.

The rearrangement links TRBV7-3 to TRBJ2-3; the match to TRBD2 covers 11 bases. Trimming took 3 bases from V and 2 from J; bases not matched to a gene: 10. The length of the CDR3 is 18 residues. The germline V gene encodes CDR1 SGHTA and CDR2 FQGTGA. The CDR3 coding sequence is TGTGCCAGCAGCTTTAAGCCTTTGACTAGCGGGAACACAGATACGCAGTATTTT. Translation gives CASSFKPLTSGNTDTQYF.

The rearrangement joins TRBV6-5 to TRBJ1-1, with 7 bases aligning to TRBD1. Germline-derived CDR1 and CDR2 are MNHEY and SVGAGI. V lost 2 bases, J lost 3 bases, and 6 bases stayed unmatched. The CDR3 covers 15 residues. CDR3 coding DNA: TGTGCCAGCAGTTACGAGGCAGGGGGTTACACTGAAGCTTTCTTT. Protein product: CASSYEAGGYTEAFF.

The V gene is TRBV5-6, the J gene TRBJ1-2, with TRBD1 as a possible D gene (6 bases). V lost 4 bases and J lost 5, with 12 bases in between. CDR3 length: 13 amino acids. The germline V gene encodes CDR1 SGHDT and CDR2 YYEEEE. The CDR3 is CASSPEGGYGYTF. CDR3 nucleotide sequence: TGTGCCAGCAGCCCGGAAGGGGGTTATGGCTACACCTTC.

The gene calls are TRBV2 and TRBJ1-6; no clear D gene. The CDR3 loop spans 14 amino acids. V was shortened by 1 base and J by 6 bases, with 7 bases between the two germline ends. The V gene's germline CDR1 is SNHLY and CDR2 FYNNEI. CDR3 bases: TGTGCCAGCAGTGAAGTGGGCTCTAATTCACCCCTCCACTTT. Translation gives CASSEVGSNSPLHF.

The V and J genes are TRBV9 and TRBJ2-7, with 7 bases identical to TRBD2. The CDR3 length is 12 residues. V shed 7 bases and J 5 bases; nucleotides not matched to a gene: 6. CDR1 is SGDLS, CDR2 YYNGEE, per germline. The CDR3 sequence is CASAGVGDEQYF. CDR3 coding DNA: TGTGCCAGCGCGGGGGTGGGGGACGAGCAGTACTTC.

The rearrangement uses TRBV28 and TRBJ1-1; D is perhaps TRBD1 (6 bases). This CDR3 spans 16 amino acids. Germline CDR1 reads MDHEN; CDR2 reads SYDVKM. V was shortened by 10 bases and J by 5 bases, with 26 bases between the two germline ends. CDR3 amino acids: CATTNGLGTTRTEAFF. The CDR3, as DNA: TGTGCCACCACCAATGGACTCGGGACAACGAGAACTGAAGCTTTCTTT.

Notes on this clone: Different DNA sequences within this sample yield the same CDR3. The chain combines TRBV19 with TRBJ1-2, with no clear D. The CDR3 has 13 residues. Trimming left V 5 bases short and J 1 base short, with 8 bases between. The germline V gene encodes CDR1 LNHDA and CDR2 SQIVND (reference sequence). CDR3 in DNA: TGTGCCAGTAGTCCACAGAGTAACTATGGCTACACCTTC. This encodes CASSPQSNYGYTF. Full variable domain (missing parts from reference TRBV19 and TRBJ1-2): DGGITQSPKYLFRKEGQNVTLSCEQNLNHDAMYWYRQDPGQGLRLIYYSQIVNDFQKGDIAEGYSVSREKKESFPLTVTSAQKNPTAFYLCASSPQSNYGYTFGSGTRLTVV.

J is TRBJ2-3 and V is TRBV27, with 16 bases matching TRBD2. J gave up 0 bases and V 6 bases, and 12 bases lay outside the gene matches. From germline, CDR1 is MNHEY and CDR2 SMNVEV (reference sequence). The CDR3 is 20 residues long. CDR3 DNA: TGTGCCAGCAGCCGACCGGGACTAGCGGGGGGGTCACCTAGCACAGATACGCAGTATTTT. Its translation is CASSRPGLAGGSPSTDTQYF.

V is TRBV30 and J is TRBJ1-1; 8 bases match TRBD1. Germline CDR1 GTSNPN, CDR2 SVGIG (reference sequence). This CDR3 region has 12 residues. V was pared by 8 bases and J by 0 bases, with 2 bases of the junction left unmatched. This CDR3 is CAGQGLNTEAFF. Here the CDR3 DNA reads TGTGCCGGACAGGGATTGAACACTGAAGCTTTCTTT.

This chain joins TRBV27 and TRBJ2-1; 10 bases are a match to TRBD1. The junction had 10 bases not matched to a gene; V was cut back by 4 bases and J by 4 bases. Germline V CDR1 and CDR2: MNHEY, SMNVEV (reference sequence). CDR3 length: 17 residues. Here the CDR3 DNA reads TGTGCCAGCAGTTCTATACTGGGACAGGGGATTTACAATGAGCAGTTCTTC. Amino acids: CASSSILGQGIYNEQFF.

This clone was observed a few times. The chain couples TRBV5-1 to TRBJ2-1; 7 bases are shared with TRBD1. The V and J ends lost 3 bases and 6 bases, in that order; junction bases with no gene match: 6. Germline assignment: CDR1 SGHRS and CDR2 YFSETQ. The CDR3 is made up of 14 amino acids. CDR3 sequence: CASSSGTALNEQFF. The CDR3, as DNA: TGCGCCAGCAGCTCCGGGACAGCCCTCAATGAGCAGTTCTTC.

This clone was counted only a few times. The CDR3 bases are TGTGCCAGCAGTTACCGGGACACCCGGGGCGGGACCCAGTACTTC. This translates into CASSYRDTRGGTQYF. The rearrangement uses TRBV6-5 and TRBJ2-5; the D gene is possibly TRBD1 (6 bases). The V gene's germline CDR1 is MNHEY and CDR2 SVGAGI. Trimming removed 2 bases at V and 7 bases at J, with 17 bases between. This CDR3 is built from 15 residues.

This sequence joins TRBV11-3 and TRBJ1-1; no definite D call. Germline-derived CDR1 and CDR2 are SGHNT and YENEEA. Trimming shortened V by 2 bases and J by 3 bases, and 10 bases separated the two germline ends. The CDR3 length is 14 residues. The DNA for the CDR3 is TGTGCCAGCAGCTTACGGGGAAGAGACACTGAAGCTTTCTTT. Protein product: CASSLRGRDTEAFF.

This chain joins TRBV9 and TRBJ2-1; 9 positions match TRBD1. CDR1 is SGDLS, CDR2 YYNGEE, per germline. The CDR3 spans 15 residues. J was trimmed by 3 bases and V by 3 bases; bases with no gene match: 4. CDR3 region: CASSADRGVYNEQFF. DNA for the CDR3: TGTGCCAGCAGCGCCGACAGGGGGGTCTACAATGAGCAGTTCTTC.